The present entry profiles one T cell receptor beta chain with its context. The data derive from a study of blood T cell repertoires in COVID-19. Looking at the study overall: PBMCs, B-cell-depleted T cells, or T cells provided the cDNA or gDNA that made up the material.

In the authors' workflow: Reference gene primer amplification gave estimated nucleated cell counts. Data came from immunoSEQ multiplex PCR; TCRdb stores just in-frame clones and leaves some out. V, J and clone size were drawn from that table, and D and trimming were deduced from the DNA. The table lists fewer than 200,000 clones, about 76% of them singletons. V was trimmed by 4 bases and J by 1 base, leaving 8 bases between them. This CDR3 comprises 13 residues. Germline CDR1 is ENHRY and CDR2 is SYGVKD. Sequencing was carried out using peripheral blood. The rearrangement joins TRBV10-3 to TRBJ2-7; tentative D call: TRBD1 (6 bases). The TCR was taken from a woman between 45 and 60 years old with active or convalescent COVID-19. CDR3 sequence (DNA): TGTGCCATCAGTGCTGACAGGTCCTACGAGCAGTACTTC. Translation: CAISADRSYEQYF.